Shown below are 5 T cell receptor beta chains from a single sample sequenced in a study of CD8 T cells in ankylosing spondylitis. In TCRdb, the 5' RACE reads were re-called with MiXCR into one record per CDR3 protein. The repertoire includes 130,000 or so distinct CDR3 sequences, 15% to 20% of them detected once, and approximately 30% sits in the top ten. No antigen has been identified for these receptors. Study-level points and caveats: The study identified a TCR beta motif of several highly homologous variants that appeared characteristic of ankylosing spondylitis blood.

The sequenced sample consisted of blood, either unsorted or a sorted T cell fraction (not recorded which). The receptors come from a male donor with ankylosing spondylitis.

This clonotype was detected a few times. J is TRBJ2-3 and V is TRBV11-2; weak D call: TRBD2 (5 bases). The CDR3 runs 13 residues. From germline, CDR1 is SGHAT and CDR2 FQNNGV. V was shortened by 5 bases and J by 1 base, with 7 bases between the two germline ends. CDR3 coding DNA: TGTGCCAGCAGCCTTAGCGGCACAGATACGCAGTATTTT. It specifies CASSLSGTDTQYF. The entire variable domain, with the rest obtained from reference TRBV11-2 and TRBJ2-3, is as follows: EAGVAQSPRYKIIEKRQSVAFWCNPISGHATLYWYQQILGQGPKLLIQFQNNGVVDDSQLPKDRFSAERLKGVDSTLKIQPAKLEDSAVYLCASSLSGTDTQYFGPGTRLTVL.

There are a few counts of this clonotype. This sequence joins TRBV5-1 and TRBJ2-3; D might be TRBD2 (6 bases). CDR1 SGHRS and CDR2 YFSETQ come from the germline V gene. Trimming shortened V by 7 bases and J by 0 bases, and 15 bases separated the two germline ends. The CDR3 spans 15 residues. The CDR3 is CASHTSPLSTDTQYF. The CDR3 nucleotides read TGCGCCAGCCATACTAGCCCACTAAGCACAGATACGCAGTATTTT. The whole variable domain, remainder taken from reference TRBV5-1 and TRBJ2-3, is KAGVTQTPRYLIKTRGQQVTLSCSPISGHRSVSWYQQTPGQGLQFLFEYFSETQRNKGNFPGRFSGRQFSNSRSEMNVSTLELGDSALYLCASHTSPLSTDTQYFGPGTRLTVL.

The chain employs TRBV4-1 and TRBJ2-1; no clear D. The germline V gene has CDR1 MGHRA and CDR2 YSYEKL. This CDR3 region has 12 residues. Trimming left V 3 bases short and J 9 bases short, with 9 bases between. This CDR3 reads CASSQPIGEQFF. The CDR3 DNA follows: TGCGCCAGCAGCCAGCCAATCGGTGAGCAGTTCTTC.

Ten or more counts support this clonotype. This chain connects TRBV5-1 to TRBJ2-1; 10 bases match TRBD2. CDR3 length: 16 residues. Looked up from germline, CDR1 is SGHRS and CDR2 is YFSETQ. Trimming cost V 0 bases and J 4 bases; bases outside gene matches: 4. The CDR3 reads CASSLAWTSGYNEQFF. CDR3 nucleotide sequence: TGCGCCAGCAGCTTGGCATGGACTAGCGGTTACAATGAGCAGTTCTTC.

This clonotype was detected a few times. V and J are TRBV6-2 or TRBV6-3 and TRBJ2-5; 10 bases match TRBD2. Germline values: CDR1 MNHEY, CDR2 SVGEGT. The CDR3 is 16 residues long. J was trimmed by 3 bases and V by 2 bases; bases with no gene match: 6. The DNA for the CDR3 is TGTGCCAGCAGTTACCCCGGGCTAGCGGGAGAAGAGACCCAGTACTTC. Translating gives CASSYPGLAGEETQYF.